Below are 25 T cell receptor beta chains sequenced from a single sample in a study of human T cells and chemical hapten exposure. Time point noted: pre-sensitization, week 0. Treatment specified: therapeutic diphenylcyclopropenone sensitization with weekly scalp DPC. TCRdb recomputed calls from the RACE reads with MiXCR, one row per CDR3 protein. The table lists about 300,000 distinct CDR3 sequences, around 5% of them singletons. The sample in question was whole blood, obtained in connection with sensitization to the hapten diphenylcyclopropenone (DPC). These TCRs come from a woman aged 18 to 35 with alopecia areata. Some clones in this sample may be carry-over from other donors' samples.

J is TRBJ2-4 and V is TRBV15; either TRBD1 or TRBD2 may fit D (6 bases each). Trimming left V 1 base short and J 4 bases short, with 11 bases between. Looked up from germline, CDR1 is LNHNV and CDR2 is YYDKDF (reference sequence). This CDR3 region has 15 residues. CDR3 in amino acids: CATSRGGGLKNIQYF. The CDR3 DNA is TGTGCCACCAGCAGAGGAGGGGGGCTTAAAAACATTCAGTACTTC.

The J gene is TRBJ2-3, the V gene TRBV7-9; D possibly matches TRBD1 or TRBD2 (5 bases each). This CDR3 comprises 15 residues. Germline V lookup: CDR1 SEHNR, CDR2 FQNEAQ (reference sequence). Trimming removed 5 bases from V and 6 bases from J, with 18 bases in between. CDR3 residues: CASSTGTTQSDTQYF. As DNA, the CDR3 is TGTGCCAGCAGCACGGGGACGACACAATCGGATACGCAGTATTTT. Based on the CDR3 plus reference TRBV7-9 and TRBJ2-3, the full variable domain is DTGVSQNPRHKITKRGQNVTFRCDPISEHNRLYWYRQTLGQGPEFLTYFQNEAQLEKSRLLSDRFSAERPKGSFSTLEIQRTEQGDSAMYLCASSTGTTQSDTQYFGPGTRLTVL.

This clonotype was detected many times. This CDR3 is CASSTHRGLLEAFF. The CDR3 nucleotides are TGTGCCAGCAGTACCCACAGGGGGCTACTTGAAGCTTTCTTT. The chain is built from TRBV12-3 or TRBV12-4 and TRBJ1-1; 9 bases are shared with TRBD1. CDR3 length: 14 amino acids. V dropped 5 bases and J dropped 7; count of bases not matched to a gene: 8.

The table lists this clonotype with a few counts. This chain connects TRBV5-1 to TRBJ2-6; the D is unclear. CDR3 size: 16 residues. V lost 0 bases to trimming and J lost 0 bases, with 7 bases between them. CDR1 and CDR2 (germline): SGHRS, YFSETQ. The CDR3 loop reads CASSLEGLSGANVLTF. For the CDR3, the DNA is TGCGCCAGCAGCTTGGAAGGCCTCTCTGGGGCCAACGTCCTGACTTTC.

This clonotype has ten or more counts. The chain uses TRBV5-8 and TRBJ1-6; D uncertain. The ends were cut back, 3 bases at V and 3 bases at J, with 13 bases in the middle. The CDR3 covers 16 residues. The germline gives CDR1 SGHTS, CDR2 YDEGEE. Here the CDR3 DNA reads TGTGCCAGCAGCTCGGAAAAGGGTTTCTATAATTCACCCCTCCACTTT. It translates to CASSSEKGFYNSPLHF.

This clonotype has only a few counts. The chain is built from TRBV7-2 and TRBJ1-5, with 8 bases aligning to TRBD1. J gave up 7 bases and V 1 base, and 6 bases lay outside the gene matches. The germline gives CDR1 SGHTA, CDR2 FQGNSA. The CDR3 spans 15 residues. The CDR3 coding sequence is TGTGCCAGCAGCTTAGGAGACAGGGGTATACAGCCCCAGCATTTT. Translation gives CASSLGDRGIQPQHF.

The chain combines TRBV18 with TRBJ1-4, with a possible D match to TRBD1 (5 bases). CDR3 length equals 15 residues. V was cut by 5 bases and J by 7 bases, with 17 bases left in between. Germline CDR1 KGHSH, CDR2 LQKENI. The CDR3 bases are TGTGCCAGCTCAATGACGCAGGGTACACTTGAAAAACTGTTTTTT. This codes for CASSMTQGTLEKLFF.

This clonotype was detected only a few times. This chain connects TRBV7-2 to TRBJ2-5; unclear D gene. Germline CDR1 and CDR2: SGHTA and FQGNSA. This CDR3 region has 15 residues. V shed 1 base and J shed 5 bases, with 14 bases lying between them. Here the CDR3 reads CASSLGFPSPETQYF. For the CDR3, the DNA is TGTGCCAGCAGCTTAGGGTTCCCATCCCCGGAGACCCAGTACTTC.

The CDR3 reads CASRLEWTSYEQYF. Here the CDR3 DNA reads TGCGCCAGCAGATTGGAGTGGACATCCTACGAGCAGTACTTC. The chain has TRBV4-1 and TRBJ2-7, with D possibly being TRBD1 (5 bases). The CDR3 runs 14 residues. The germline V gene encodes CDR1 MGHRA and CDR2 YSYEKL. Trimming took off 6 bases at V and 1 base at J, with 13 bases between the two ends.

This clonotype appeared a few times. V gene TRBV19 combines with J gene TRBJ2-1, with 11 bases fitting TRBD2. The CDR3 runs 16 residues. Trimming removed 7 bases from V and 7 bases from J; junction bases left unmatched: 12. CDR1 and CDR2 from the germline V gene are LNHDA and SQIVND (reference sequence). CDR3 in amino acids: CASMDMFSGGANEQFF. CDR3 sequence (DNA): TGTGCCAGTATGGACATGTTTAGCGGGGGGGCAAATGAGCAGTTCTTC.

This chain connects TRBV20-1 to TRBJ2-5; D is possibly TRBD1 (6 bases). This CDR3 has 14 residues. Trimming pared 6 bases from V and 3 bases from J, leaving 17 bases between. Germline-derived CDR1 and CDR2 are DFQATT and SNEGSKA (reference sequence). The CDR3 loop reads CSAVRGQNEETQYF. The CDR3 DNA reads as TGCAGTGCCGTTAGAGGACAGAATGAAGAGACCCAGTACTTC.

The chain combines TRBV4-2 with TRBJ1-1; D is uncertain. The length of the CDR3 is 14 residues. Germline CDR1 is LGHNA and CDR2 is YNFKEQ. Trimming removed 0 bases at V and 5 bases at J, with 10 bases between. CDR3 coding DNA: TGTGCCAGCAGCCAAGATACTTCCGGGACTGAAGCTTTCTTT. It is translated as CASSQDTSGTEAFF.

This clonotype appeared a few times. The chain uses TRBV28 and TRBJ1-5; possible D gene TRBD1, 5 bases. Germline CDR1 and CDR2: MDHEN and SYDVKM. The CDR3 is 16 residues long. Trimming pared 3 bases from V and 0 bases from J, leaving 12 bases between. The CDR3: CASSFLRDSSNQPQHF. In DNA, the CDR3 is TGTGCCAGCAGTTTCCTCCGGGACTCTAGCAATCAGCCCCAGCATTTT.

This sequence joins TRBV9 and TRBJ2-7, with D possibly being TRBD2 (5 bases). CDR1 and CDR2 from the germline V gene are SGDLS and YYNGEE. Trimming pared 3 bases from V and 3 bases from J, leaving 13 bases between. The CDR3 runs 14 residues. In nucleotides, the CDR3 is TGTGCCAGCAGCGGAGGGTACGGTTTCTACGAGCAGTACTTC. It yields the protein CASSGGYGFYEQYF.

This clonotype was picked up a small number of times. The chain uses TRBV28 and TRBJ1-2; D gene uncertain. The CDR3 consists of 14 residues. V was clipped by 8 bases and J by 2 bases, with 15 bases between them. Germline assignment: CDR1 MDHEN and CDR2 SYDVKM. CDR3 nucleotide sequence: TGTGCCAGCCATCTATCGGGGTCAAACTATGGCTACACCTTC. Residues: CASHLSGSNYGYTF.

This clonotype was counted ten times or more. V gene TRBV20-1 combines with J gene TRBJ2-1; D tentatively fits TRBD1 or TRBD2 (5 bases each). Per germline, CDR1 DFQATT and CDR2 SNEGSKA (reference sequence). This CDR3 contains 14 residues. Trimming cost V 3 bases and J 7 bases, with 16 bases left between them. This CDR3 is CSASTGTTDNEQFF. CDR3 sequence (DNA): TGCAGTGCTAGTACGGGGACGACAGATAATGAGCAGTTCTTC.

This clonotype was counted at least ten times. CDR3 sequence (DNA): TGTGCCAGCAGTTTGACAGGGGAAAACACTGAAGCTTTCTTT. Translating gives CASSLTGENTEAFF. The chain employs TRBV12-3 or TRBV12-4 and TRBJ1-1; TRBD1 matches 8 bases. V lost 3 bases, J lost 2 bases, and 2 bases stayed unmatched. The CDR3 has 14 amino acids.

This clonotype was detected ten times or more. The chain recombines TRBV7-9 with TRBJ2-5; D uncertain. CDR1 SEHNR and CDR2 FQNEAQ come from the germline V gene (reference sequence). Trimming removed 6 bases from V and 7 bases from J, with 9 bases in between. The CDR3 has 11 residues. As DNA, the CDR3 is TGTGCCAGCAGTTTCTCCGGGACCCAGTACTTC. Translating it yields CASSFSGTQYF.

This clonotype turned up a few times. The rearrangement uses TRBV7-9 and TRBJ1-5; 8 bases line up with TRBD1. The CDR3 has 15 amino acids. Germline CDR1 is SEHNR and CDR2 is FQNEAQ (reference sequence). With V trimmed by 5 bases and J by 3 bases, 6 bases remained unmatched. CDR3 sequence (DNA): TGTGCCAGCAGCCAGGGACAGGCAATCAATCAGCCCCAGCATTTT. Translated, it gives CASSQGQAINQPQHF.

The CDR3 DNA is TGCAGTGCTAGGCAAGCAGTGAACACTGAAGCTTTCTTT. Translation: CSARQAVNTEAFF. This rearrangement joins TRBV20-1 to TRBJ1-1; D not certain. This CDR3 contains 13 residues. CDR1 DFQATT and CDR2 SNEGSKA come from the germline V gene (reference sequence). Trimming shortened V by 3 bases and J by 0 bases, and 8 bases separated the two germline ends.

A few counts support this clonotype. The CDR3 DNA reads as TGTGCCAGCAGTCCTGGGACAGACCACTCTGGGGCCAACGTCCTGACTTTC. Amino acids: CASSPGTDHSGANVLTF. The chain uses TRBV12-3 or TRBV12-4 and TRBJ2-6, with TRBD1 matching over 7 bases. V was pared by 5 bases and J by 0 bases, with 7 bases of the junction left unmatched. The CDR3 runs to 17 residues.

This clonotype was seen many times. J is TRBJ2-1 and V is TRBV2; D is perhaps TRBD1 (6 bases). V was trimmed by 1 base and J by 0 bases, leaving 10 bases between them. This CDR3 comprises 16 residues. Germline CDR1 SNHLY, CDR2 FYNNEI. The CDR3 spells CASSEDRASSYNEQFF. The CDR3 nucleotides read TGTGCCAGCAGTGAAGACAGGGCTAGCTCCTACAATGAGCAGTTCTTC.

This clonotype was observed a handful of times. The rearrangement links TRBV30 to TRBJ1-4; perhaps TRBD1 as D (5 bases). The CDR3 is made up of 13 amino acids. V lost 5 bases and J lost 5, with 12 bases in between. Germline-derived CDR1 and CDR2 are GTSNPN and SVGIG (reference sequence). The CDR3 protein is CAWWAGGNEKLFF. For the CDR3, the DNA is TGTGCCTGGTGGGCTGGGGGGAATGAAAAACTGTTTTTT.

The V and J genes are TRBV12-3 or TRBV12-4 and TRBJ1-4, with 9 bases fitting TRBD1. With 5 bases clipped from V and 1 base from J, the junction kept 20 bases outside the gene matches. The CDR3 length is 21 residues. DNA of the CDR3: TGTGCCAGCAGTCAGGCCGCGGACAGGGGATTGAAGCGCGAAACTAATGAAAAACTGTTTTTT. Its translation is CASSQAADRGLKRETNEKLFF.

In its sample, this clonotype was seen many times. The chain links TRBV4-3 to TRBJ2-1, with TRBD2 identical over 10 bases. From germline, CDR1 is LGHNA and CDR2 YSLEER. CDR3 length: 15 amino acids. V shed 3 bases, J shed 6 bases, and the junction held 5 bases outside the gene matches. CDR3 in amino acids: CASSQSGGALNEQFF. DNA for the CDR3: TGCGCCAGCAGCCAGAGCGGGGGGGCCCTCAATGAGCAGTTCTTC.